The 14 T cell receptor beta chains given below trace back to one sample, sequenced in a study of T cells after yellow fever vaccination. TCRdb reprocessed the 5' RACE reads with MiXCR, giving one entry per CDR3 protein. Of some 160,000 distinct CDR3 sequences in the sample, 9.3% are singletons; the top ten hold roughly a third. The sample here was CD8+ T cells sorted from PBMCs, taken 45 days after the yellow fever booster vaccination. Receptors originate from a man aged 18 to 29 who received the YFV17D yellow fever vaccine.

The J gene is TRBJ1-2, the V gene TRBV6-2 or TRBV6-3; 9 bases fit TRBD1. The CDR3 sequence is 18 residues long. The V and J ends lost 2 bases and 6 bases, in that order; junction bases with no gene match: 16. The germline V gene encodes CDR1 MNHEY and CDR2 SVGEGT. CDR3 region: CASSYAISRDRVLDGYTF. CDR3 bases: TGTGCCAGCAGTTACGCCATCTCACGGGACAGGGTTTTAGATGGCTACACCTTC.

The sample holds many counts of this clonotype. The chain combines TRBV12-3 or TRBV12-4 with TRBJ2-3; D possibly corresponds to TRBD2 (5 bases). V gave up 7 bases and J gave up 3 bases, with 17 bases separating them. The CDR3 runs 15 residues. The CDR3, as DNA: TGTGCCAGCACTCTTGAGGGCCGGGGAACAGATACGCAGTATTTT. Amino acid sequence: CASTLEGRGTDTQYF.

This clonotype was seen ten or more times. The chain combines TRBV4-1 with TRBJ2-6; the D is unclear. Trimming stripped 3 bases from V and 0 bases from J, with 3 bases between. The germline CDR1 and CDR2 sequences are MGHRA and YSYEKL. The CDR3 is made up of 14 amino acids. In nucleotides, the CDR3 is TGCGCCAGCAGCCACTTCTCTGGGGCCAACGTCCTGACTTTC. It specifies CASSHFSGANVLTF.

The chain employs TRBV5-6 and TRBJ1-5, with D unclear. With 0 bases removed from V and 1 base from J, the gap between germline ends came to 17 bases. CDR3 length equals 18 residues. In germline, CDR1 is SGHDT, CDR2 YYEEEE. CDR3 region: CASSLGTRGGLSNQPQHF. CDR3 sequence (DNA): TGTGCCAGCAGCTTGGGGACGCGAGGAGGGTTAAGCAATCAGCCCCAGCATTTT.

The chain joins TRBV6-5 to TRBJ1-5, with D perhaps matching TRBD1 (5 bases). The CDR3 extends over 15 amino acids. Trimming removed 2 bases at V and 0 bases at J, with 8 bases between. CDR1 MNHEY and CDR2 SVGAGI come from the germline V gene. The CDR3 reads CASSYTGGSNQPQHF. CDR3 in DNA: TGTGCCAGCAGTTACACCGGGGGTAGCAATCAGCCCCAGCATTTT.

The CDR3 spells CASTALRDREVTNTGELFF. The CDR3 coding sequence is TGCGCCAGCACCGCACTCCGGGACAGGGAGGTGACGAACACCGGGGAGCTGTTTTTT. The chain employs TRBV5-1 and TRBJ2-2, with 9 bases lining up with TRBD1. V lost 6 bases to trimming and J lost 0 bases; unmatched junction nucleotides: 15. This CDR3 is 19 amino acids long. Germline CDR1 SGHRS, CDR2 YFSETQ.

CDR3 DNA: TGCAGTGCTAGAGACTACGGCAGCGAGAACACTGAAGCTTTCTTT. Residues: CSARDYGSENTEAFF. The V and J genes are TRBV20-1 and TRBJ1-1; no definite D call. The ends were cut back, 0 bases at V and 1 base at J, with 12 bases in the middle. CDR1 and CDR2 (germline): DFQATT, SNEGSKA (reference sequence). The CDR3 consists of 15 residues.

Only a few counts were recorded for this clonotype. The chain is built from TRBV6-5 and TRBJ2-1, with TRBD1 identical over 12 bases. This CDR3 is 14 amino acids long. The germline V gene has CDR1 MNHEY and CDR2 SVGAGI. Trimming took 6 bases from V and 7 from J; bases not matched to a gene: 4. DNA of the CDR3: TGTGCCAGCAGGGGACAGGGGGCAGGGAATGAGCAGTTCTTC. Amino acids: CASRGQGAGNEQFF.

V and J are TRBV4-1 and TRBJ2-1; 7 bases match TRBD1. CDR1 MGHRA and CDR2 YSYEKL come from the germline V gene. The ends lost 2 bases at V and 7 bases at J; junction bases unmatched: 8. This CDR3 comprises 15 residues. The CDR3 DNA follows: TGCGCCAGCAGCCAATTTGGACAGGCGAGGAATGAGCAGTTCTTC. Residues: CASSQFGQARNEQFF.

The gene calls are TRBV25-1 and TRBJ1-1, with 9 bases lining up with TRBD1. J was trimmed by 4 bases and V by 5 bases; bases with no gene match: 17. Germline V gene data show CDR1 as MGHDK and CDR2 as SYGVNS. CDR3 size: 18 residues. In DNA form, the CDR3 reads TGTGCCAGCAGTCAAGGACTTAGACCGGGACAGGGACTCACTGAAGCTTTCTTT. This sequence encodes CASSQGLRPGQGLTEAFF.

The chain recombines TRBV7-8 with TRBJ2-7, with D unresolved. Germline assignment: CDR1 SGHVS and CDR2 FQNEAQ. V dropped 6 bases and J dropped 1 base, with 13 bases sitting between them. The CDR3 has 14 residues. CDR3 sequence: CASRSRNESYEQYV. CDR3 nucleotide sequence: TGTGCCAGCAGATCGAGGAACGAATCCTACGAGCAGTACGTC.

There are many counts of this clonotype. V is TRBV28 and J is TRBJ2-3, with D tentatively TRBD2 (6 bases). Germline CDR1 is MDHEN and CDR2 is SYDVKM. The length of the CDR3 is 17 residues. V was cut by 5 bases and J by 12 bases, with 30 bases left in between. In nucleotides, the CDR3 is TGTGCCAGCAGTCCTCCGGCCGTGCTCTTAGGGAGGAGACCCCAGTATTTT. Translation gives CASSPPAVLLGRRPQYF.

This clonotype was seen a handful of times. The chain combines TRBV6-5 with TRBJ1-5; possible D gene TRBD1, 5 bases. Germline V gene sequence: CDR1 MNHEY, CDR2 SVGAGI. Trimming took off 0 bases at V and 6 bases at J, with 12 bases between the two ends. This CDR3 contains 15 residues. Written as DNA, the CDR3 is TGTGCCAGCAGTTACTCGATGGGGGATAGTCAGCCCCAGCATTTT. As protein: CASSYSMGDSQPQHF.

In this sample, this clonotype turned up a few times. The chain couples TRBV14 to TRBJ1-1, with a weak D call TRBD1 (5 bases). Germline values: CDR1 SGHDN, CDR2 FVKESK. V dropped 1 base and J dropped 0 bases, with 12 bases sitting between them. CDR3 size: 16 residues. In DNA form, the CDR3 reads TGTGCCAGCAGCCAAGGTCCCGGGGCCTTGAACACTGAAGCTTTCTTT. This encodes CASSQGPGALNTEAFF.